These 16 T cell receptor beta chains originate from one sample sequenced in a study of blood T cells in healthy people across ages. PCR was performed a second time for roughly 7 to 12 cycles using a sample-barcoded 5' primer and a J-beta primer mix. TCRdb redid the calling of the 5' RACE reads with MiXCR, one entry per CDR3 protein. The sample records about 730,000 distinct CDR3 sequences, roughly 43% being singletons. The material sequenced was blood. These receptors all stem from a woman in her fifties or sixties in good health.

This sequence joins TRBV5-5 and TRBJ1-1; D is possibly TRBD1 (6 bases). Trimming left V 2 bases short and J 1 base short, with 9 bases between. CDR3 length: 14 residues. Germline V gives CDR1 SGHKS, CDR2 YYEKEE (reference sequence). CDR3 nucleotide sequence: TGTGCCAGCAGCTTTCGACAGGAGAACACTGAAGCTTTCTTT. Protein product: CASSFRQENTEAFF.

The CDR3 nucleotides are TGTGCCAGCAGTTACTCCGGAGGGGATCATTCACCCCTCCACTTT. This gives the protein CASSYSGGDHSPLHF. The genes are TRBV6-5 and TRBJ1-6; tentative D call: TRBD1 (5 bases). Trimming removed 0 bases from V and 8 bases from J, with 11 bases in between. The germline gives CDR1 MNHEY, CDR2 SVGAGI. The CDR3 covers 15 residues.

This sequence joins TRBV28 and TRBJ2-7; 8 bases fit TRBD1. The CDR3 covers 14 residues. The J segment lost 9 bases and the V segment lost 3 bases, leaving 10 bases of the junction unmatched. Germline CDR1 and CDR2: MDHEN and SYDVKM. CDR3 sequence (DNA): TGTGCCAGCAGTTTCATCCCAGGGGGCTGGCGGCAGTACTTC. Translating gives CASSFIPGGWRQYF.

The rearrangement links TRBV20-1 to TRBJ2-7, with 10 bases identical to TRBD2. Unmatched junction bases numbered 12, after V lost 4 bases and J lost 3 bases. CDR1 DFQATT and CDR2 SNEGSKA come from the germline V gene (reference sequence). The length of the CDR3 is 16 residues. The CDR3 sequence is CSATPLAGVAVYEQYF. DNA of the CDR3: TGCAGTGCTACCCCTCTAGCGGGAGTGGCGGTCTACGAGCAGTACTTC.

This sequence joins TRBV3-1 and TRBJ1-2; TRBD1 aligns across 7 bases. Germline assignment: CDR1 LGHDT and CDR2 YNNKEL (reference sequence). This CDR3 contains 16 residues. V was pared by 1 base and J by 4 bases, with 9 bases of the junction left unmatched. CDR3 bases: TGTGCCAGCAGCCAAGTCTTAAACCGGGACAGCTATGGCTACACCTTC. This encodes CASSQVLNRDSYGYTF. Filled out from reference TRBV3-1 and TRBJ1-2, the complete variable domain reads DTAVSQTPKYLVTQMGNDKSIKCEQNLGHDTMYWYKQDSKKFLKIMFSYNNKELIINETVPNRFSPKSPDKAHLNLHINSLELGDSAVYFCASSQVLNRDSYGYTFGSGTRLTVV.

This clonotype came up a few times. The rearrangement uses TRBV19 and TRBJ2-4, with 7 bases matching TRBD1. Matching the DNA end better, TRBJ2-5 makes the J call doubtful. The CDR3 loop spans 16 amino acids. Germline V CDR1 and CDR2: LNHDA, SQIVND (reference sequence). The CDR3, as DNA: TGTGCCAGTAGTACCCCGACAGGGTGGGACCAAGAGACCCAGTACTTC. As protein: CASSTPTGWDQETQYF.

In its sample, this clonotype was seen many times. The V call is TRBV7-2, the J call TRBJ2-7; TRBD2 might be the D (5 bases). There are 14 residues in the CDR3. Trimming removed 4 bases from V and 4 bases from J, with 14 bases in between. Germline values: CDR1 SGHTA, CDR2 FQGNSA. DNA of the CDR3: TGTGCCAGCAGCTCGGATCCGACGGGGTACGAGCAGTACTTC. Protein product: CASSSDPTGYEQYF. The full variable domain, its missing parts supplied by reference TRBV7-2 and TRBJ2-7, is GAGVSQSPSNKVTEKGKDVELRCDPISGHTALYWYRQSLGQGLEFLIYFQGNSAPDKSGLPSDRFSAERTGGSVSTLTIQRTQQEDSAVYLCASSSDPTGYEQYFGPGTRLTVT.

V is TRBV20-1 and J is TRBJ2-1; a weak D match, TRBD1 (5 bases). Germline-derived CDR1 and CDR2 are DFQATT and SNEGSKA (reference sequence). The V gene lost 7 bases and the J gene lost 0 bases, with 10 bases spanning the gap. This CDR3 contains 13 residues. The CDR3 region is CSVPTDSYNEQFF. In DNA form, the CDR3 reads TGCAGTGTCCCGACAGACTCCTACAATGAGCAGTTCTTC.

The J gene is TRBJ2-1, the V gene TRBV6-1; 13 bases align to TRBD2. Germline V gene lookup returns CDR1 MNHNS and CDR2 SASEGT. Unmatched junction bases numbered 25, after V lost 6 bases and J lost 5 bases. The CDR3 totals 22 residues. CDR3 loop: CASRNVLRAPLPTSGGHNEQFF. Here the CDR3 DNA reads TGTGCCAGCAGGAACGTCTTACGGGCCCCCCTTCCGACTAGCGGGGGGCACAATGAGCAGTTCTTC.

The chain links TRBV20-1 to TRBJ1-2, with TRBD1 matching over 9 bases. Germline V gene data show CDR1 as DFQATT and CDR2 as SNEGSKA (reference sequence). Trimming took 3 bases from V and 8 from J; bases not matched to a gene: 10. There are 14 residues in the CDR3. The DNA of the CDR3 is TGCAGTGCTAGGAACAGGGGGCCTGGCGGGGGCTACACCTTC. Its translation is CSARNRGPGGGYTF.

The J gene is TRBJ2-5, the V gene TRBV15; possibly TRBD1 or TRBD2 for D (7 bases each). Trimming took off 0 bases at V and 4 bases at J, with 9 bases between the two ends. The CDR3 extends over 14 amino acids. Germline V gives CDR1 LNHNV, CDR2 YYDKDF (reference sequence). Here the CDR3 reads CATSRDRGGETQYF. The CDR3 bases are TGTGCCACCAGCAGAGACAGGGGGGGAGAGACCCAGTACTTC.

This sequence joins TRBV20-1 and TRBJ2-3, with TRBD1 identical over 7 bases. Trimming cost V 1 base and J 2 bases; bases outside gene matches: 3. CDR1 and CDR2 from the germline V gene are DFQATT and SNEGSKA (reference sequence). CDR3 length: 14 amino acids. The CDR3, as DNA: TGCAGTGCTAGAGTTGACAGGGCCACAGATACGCAGTATTTT. Its translation is CSARVDRATDTQYF.

This clonotype came up many times. J is TRBJ2-5 and V is TRBV10-3, with no clear D. This CDR3 contains 11 residues. Between the trimmed V and J ends, which lost 2 bases and 4 bases, there was a span of 2 bases. Germline V gene lookup returns CDR1 ENHRY and CDR2 SYGVKD. The CDR3: CAISEGETQYF. As DNA, the CDR3 is TGTGCCATCAGTGAGGGAGAGACCCAGTACTTC.

The chain combines TRBV6-4 with TRBJ2-1, with D possibly called TRBD1 or TRBD2 (6 bases each). Deletions cut 2 bases from V and 3 bases from J, with 20 bases between. This CDR3 is built from 18 residues. Germline V lookup: CDR1 MRHNA, CDR2 SNTAGT. The CDR3 spells CASSDRKGDSGHYNEQFF. CDR3 DNA: TGTGCCAGCAGTGACCGTAAGGGGGACTCAGGGCACTACAATGAGCAGTTCTTC.

This chain links TRBV3-1 with TRBJ2-3; 13 positions agree with TRBD2. The length of the CDR3 is 16 residues. The germline V gene encodes CDR1 LGHDT and CDR2 YNNKEL (reference sequence). After removal of 4 bases from V and 6 bases from J, the junction contained 7 bases not matched to a gene. In DNA form, the CDR3 reads TGTGCCAGCAGCCCCGGACTAGCGGGGGCCCAGGATACGCAGTATTTT. Amino acids: CASSPGLAGAQDTQYF.

This clonotype was counted ten times or more. The chain has TRBV7-2 and TRBJ2-3, with TRBD1 matching over 8 bases. This CDR3 has 13 amino acids. The ends lost 5 bases at V and 11 bases at J; junction bases unmatched: 9. Germline lookup yields CDR1 SGHTA and CDR2 FQGNSA. This CDR3 is CASSTGDRRVQYF. CDR3 DNA sequence: TGTGCCAGCAGCACCGGGGACAGGCGGGTGCAGTATTTT.